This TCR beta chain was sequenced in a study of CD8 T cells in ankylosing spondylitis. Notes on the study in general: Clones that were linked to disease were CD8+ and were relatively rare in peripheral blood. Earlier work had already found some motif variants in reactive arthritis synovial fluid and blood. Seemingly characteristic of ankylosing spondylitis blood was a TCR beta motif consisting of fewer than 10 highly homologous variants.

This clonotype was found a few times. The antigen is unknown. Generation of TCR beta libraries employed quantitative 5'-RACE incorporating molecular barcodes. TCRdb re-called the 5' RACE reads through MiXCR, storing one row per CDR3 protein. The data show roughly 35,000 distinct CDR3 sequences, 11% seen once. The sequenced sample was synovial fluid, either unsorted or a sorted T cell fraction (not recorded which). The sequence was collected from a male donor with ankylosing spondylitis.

CDR3 sequence: CASSPIVYSNQPQHF. The CDR3 DNA reads TGTGCCAGCAGCCCTATCGTATATAGCAATCAGCCCCAGCATTTT. The chain links TRBV7-2 to TRBJ1-5; the D is unclear. The CDR3 sequence is 15 residues long. Germline lookup yields CDR1 SGHTA and CDR2 FQGNSA. The ends were cut back, 5 bases at V and 0 bases at J, with 11 bases in the middle.